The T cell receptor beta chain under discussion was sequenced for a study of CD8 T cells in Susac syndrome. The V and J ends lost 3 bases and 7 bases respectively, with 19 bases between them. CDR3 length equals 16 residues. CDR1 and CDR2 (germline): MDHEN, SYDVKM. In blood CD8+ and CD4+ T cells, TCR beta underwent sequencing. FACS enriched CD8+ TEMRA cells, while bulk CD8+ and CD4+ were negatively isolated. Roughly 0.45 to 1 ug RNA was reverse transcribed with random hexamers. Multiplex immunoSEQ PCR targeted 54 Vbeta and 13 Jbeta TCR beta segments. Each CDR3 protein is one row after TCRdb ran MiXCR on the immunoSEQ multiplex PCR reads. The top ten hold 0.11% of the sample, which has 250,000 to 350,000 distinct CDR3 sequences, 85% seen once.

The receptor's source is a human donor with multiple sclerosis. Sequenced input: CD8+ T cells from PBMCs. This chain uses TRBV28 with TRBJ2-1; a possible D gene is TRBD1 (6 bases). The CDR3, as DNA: TGTGCCAGCAGTTTGACGGCAGGGGTTACAGGGAATGAGCAGTTCTTC. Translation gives CASSLTAGVTGNEQFF.